These T cell receptor beta chains were read from a single sample in a study of T cell responses to AZD1222 COVID-19 vaccine. Data came from immunoSEQ multiplex PCR; TCRdb stores just in-frame clones and leaves some out. The sample shows approximately 100,000 clones, about 90% of them seen only once. Sequencing used peripheral blood, obtained on day 0 of AZD1222 vaccination. The receptors come from an adult in good health. CDR3s include the opening cysteine and the closing phenylalanine or tryptophan. A D gene is named only where the DNA matches it firmly. Size is stated for part of the rows, as once, few or many counts, or as a class when the clone is expanded.

DNA,CDR3,size,V,D,J
TGTGCCAGCAGTCTTTATGGCGCGAATTCACCCCTCCACTTT,CASSLYGANSPLHF,-,TRBV27,-,TRBJ1-6
TGCAGCGTTCCGGGCCAGGGCCACGAGCAGTACTTC,CSVPGQGHEQYF,-,TRBV29-1,-,TRBJ2-7
TGTGCCAGCAGCCCCGGAGGAGTCCCTGAAGCTTTCTTT,CASSPGGVPEAFF,-,TRBV6-5,-,TRBJ1-1
TGTGCCAGCAGCTGGGGACAGAAGAACACTGAAGCTTTCTTT,CASSWGQKNTEAFF,once,TRBV5-5,TRBD1,TRBJ1-1
TGTGCCAGCAGGGGGACTAGCGGGACCACAGATACGCAGTATTTT,CASRGTSGTTDTQYF,-,TRBV6-6,TRBD2,TRBJ2-3
TGTGCCAGCTCACCACTAGGGTCGGCTAGCACAGATACGCAGTATTTT,CASSPLGSASTDTQYF,-,TRBV18,-,TRBJ2-3
TGTGCCAGCAGTCAAGGCTTCGGCCTCCACTTT,CASSQGFGLHF,-,TRBV28,-,TRBJ1-6
TGCGCCAGCAGATCCAAGGGCAATCAGCCCCAGCATTTT,CASRSKGNQPQHF,-,TRBV4-1,-,TRBJ1-5
TGTGCCAGCAGCTCCCCCGGAGAGTCTGCAACTAATGAAAAACTGTTTTTT,CASSSPGESATNEKLFF,-,TRBV6-2/TRBV6-3,-,TRBJ1-4
TGTGCCTGGAGTAGTCGGGGGACTCAGCCCCAGCATTTT,CAWSSRGTQPQHF,-,TRBV30,-,TRBJ1-5
TGTGCCAGCAGTTGGTCCTTGGATCAGCCCCAGCATTTT,CASSWSLDQPQHF,-,TRBV6-5,-,TRBJ1-5
TGTGCCAGCAGTTACCGCCGGGACGGGAGCACAGATACGCAGTATTTT,CASSYRRDGSTDTQYF,once,TRBV6-6,-,TRBJ2-3
TGTGCCAGCAGTGAAGCGGGCATTTTTTATGGCTACACCTTC,CASSEAGIFYGYTF,-,TRBV2,-,TRBJ1-2
TGTGCCAGCAGTTACGTCTATCGCAATCAGCCCCAGCATTTT,CASSYVYRNQPQHF,-,TRBV6-2/TRBV6-3,-,TRBJ1-5
TGTGCCAGCTCACCAGGTTTTCGGCTAGCGGGAGTACGGGAGACCCAGTACTTC,CASSPGFRLAGVRETQYF,-,TRBV18,TRBD2,TRBJ2-5
TGTGCCAGCAGTTTCGGGGGTACTGGAAACACCATATATTTT,CASSFGGTGNTIYF,-,TRBV28,-,TRBJ1-3
TGTGCCAGCAGTGAGGAGTGGGCTAATGAAAAACTGTTTTTT,CASSEEWANEKLFF,-,TRBV2,-,TRBJ1-4